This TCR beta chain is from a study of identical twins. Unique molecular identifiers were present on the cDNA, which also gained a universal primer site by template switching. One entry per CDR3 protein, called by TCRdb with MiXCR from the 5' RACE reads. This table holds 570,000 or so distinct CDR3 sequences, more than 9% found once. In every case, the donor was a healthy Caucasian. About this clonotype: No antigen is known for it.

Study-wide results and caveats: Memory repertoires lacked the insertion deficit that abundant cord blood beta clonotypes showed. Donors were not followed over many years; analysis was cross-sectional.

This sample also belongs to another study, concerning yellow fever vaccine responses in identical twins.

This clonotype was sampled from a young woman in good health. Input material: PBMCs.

CDR3 coding DNA: TGCAGTGCTACAAGCCGGGACAGCGTCACAGATACGCAGTATTTT. It yields the protein CSATSRDSVTDTQYF. This chain uses TRBV20-1 with TRBJ2-3; 7 bases agree with TRBD1. Trimming removed 4 bases from V and 2 bases from J; junction bases left unmatched: 9. The CDR3 sequence is 15 residues long. The V gene's germline CDR1 is DFQATT and CDR2 SNEGSKA (reference sequence).